These T cell receptor beta chains were read from a single sample in a study of CD8+ T cells in alopecia areata. The repertoire was sequenced with immunoSEQ multiplex PCR; TCRdb's copy has only in-frame clones and lacks some. The sample holds fewer than 250,000 clones; more than 55% are singletons and the top ten take 1.3%. The material sequenced was CD4+ T cells sorted from blood, taken at roughly week 49, from a patient treated with tofacitinib. The receptors originated from a human donor with alopecia areata. CDR3s include the opening cysteine and the closing phenylalanine or tryptophan. D genes are given only for firm matches. Clone size appears in some rows only: once, few, many, or a class for an expanded clone.

J gene	clone size	D gene	V gene	CDR3 DNA	CDR3 protein
TRBJ1-2	few	NA	TRBV30	TGTGCCTGCCCCCCTTTCCAGGGCGCGGTGTCGGGCTACACCTTC	CACPPFQGAVSGYTF
TRBJ2-3	few	NA	TRBV4-3	TGCGCCAGCAGCCAAGATGGGGAGAGCCTATGGGATACGCAGTATTTT	CASSQDGESLWDTQYF
TRBJ1-6	NA	NA	TRBV6-1	TGTGCCAGCACTCCCCAGACCGAGACACCCCTCCACTTT	CASTPQTETPLHF
TRBJ2-5	NA	NA	TRBV28	TGTGCCAGCGTCTCGGCTGGAGAGACCCAGTACTTC	CASVSAGETQYF
TRBJ1-2	NA	TRBD1	TRBV9	TGTGCCAGCAGCGCACAGGGGGCCTATGGCTACACCTTC	CASSAQGAYGYTF
TRBJ1-5	NA	NA	TRBV19	TGTGCCAGTAGCTTAATGGGTGGGGGCAATCAGCCCCAGCATTTT	CASSLMGGGNQPQHF
TRBJ2-7	NA	NA	TRBV29-1	TGCAGCGCCAGAGTGGGCGCGTACGAGCAGTACTTC	CSARVGAYEQYF
TRBJ1-2	once	NA	TRBV2	TGTGCCAGCAGAAACAGCCCGCCGACTAACTATGGCTACACCTTC	CASRNSPPTNYGYTF
TRBJ1-1	NA	NA	TRBV29-1	TGCAGCGTTCAACAACGGCAGGGCACTGAAGCTTTCTTT	CSVQQRQGTEAFF
TRBJ2-5	few	NA	TRBV29-1	TGCAGCGTTGTACCCGGGTCACCAAGCTCAGGGCAGTACTTC	CSVVPGSPSSGQYF
TRBJ1-1	NA	NA	TRBV2	TGTGCCAGCAGTGAATTTGGTTCTGAAGCTTTCTTT	CASSEFGSEAFF
TRBJ2-5	NA	NA	TRBV27	TGTGCCAGCAGGGCTTTGCTGGGGGGCCAAGAGACCCAGTACTTC	CASRALLGGQETQYF